The sequence of this TCR beta chain was determined in a study of blood T cell repertoires in COVID-19. On the study more broadly: The United States, Italy and Spain supplied acute and convalescent COVID-19 samples. T cells, B-cell-depleted T cells, or PBMCs supplied cDNA or gDNA.

V shed 7 bases and J 4 bases; nucleotides not matched to a gene: 13. Germline CDR1 is SGHRS and CDR2 is YFSETQ. The CDR3 is made up of 15 amino acids. In the original analysis: Researchers report that nucleated cell counts were estimated from reference gene primer amplification. Clones were read by immunoSEQ multiplex PCR, and TCRdb kept only the in-frame ones, dropping some. V, J and clone size are those of that table, while D and trimming were read from the DNA. Seen here are about 42,000 clones, roughly nine tenths observed once, and the top ten hold roughly 0.39%. This clone was found once. The gene calls are TRBV5-1 and TRBJ2-7, with 8 bases matching TRBD1. The TCR was taken from a human donor in a cohort sampled during active COVID-19. The sample taken for sequencing was peripheral blood. The CDR3 protein is CASGMHGQGDYEQYF. For the CDR3, the DNA is TGCGCCAGCGGGATGCACGGACAGGGCGATTACGAGCAGTACTTC. Based on the CDR3 plus reference TRBV5-1 and TRBJ2-7, the full variable domain is KAGVTQTPRYLIKTRGQQVTLSCSPISGHRSVSWYQQTPGQGLQFLFEYFSETQRNKGNFPGRFSGRQFSNSRSEMNVSTLELGDSALYLCASGMHGQGDYEQYFGPGTRLTVT.